Below, 8 T cell receptor beta chains from the same sample are listed, as sequenced in a study of beta chain features in type 1 diabetes. What was sequenced were expressed TCRB transcripts, since all of the isolated RNA had been reverse transcribed. Sequencing was performed with immunoSEQ multiplex PCR; in TCRdb, only in-frame clones are kept and a portion is missing. The table includes approximately 400,000 clones, approximately 16% detected once. The sequenced sample was naive CD4+ T cells from blood. Receptors were obtained from a young woman in good health.

This clone has more than one count but fewer than ten. This chain connects TRBV10-3 to TRBJ2-7, with D unresolved. The CDR3 totals 14 residues. Germline V CDR1 and CDR2: ENHRY, SYGVKD. Between the trimmed V and J ends, which lost 6 bases and 0 bases, there was a span of 12 bases. Here the CDR3 DNA reads TGTGCCATCAGGTCTGACTCAAGCTCCTACGAGCAGTACTTC. It is translated as CAIRSDSSSYEQYF.

The chain employs TRBV7-9 and TRBJ2-3; TRBD2 agrees at 7 bases. Trimming at V came to 2 bases and at J to 0 bases, leaving 2 bases not matched to a gene. This CDR3 has 15 residues. Germline V gene sequence: CDR1 SEHNR, CDR2 FQNEAQ (reference sequence). CDR3 bases: TGTGCCAGCAGCTTACTAGCGGCCAGCACAGATACGCAGTATTTT. Amino acids: CASSLLAASTDTQYF.

This clone has a handful of counts. The chain is built from TRBV28 and TRBJ2-7, with 8 bases identical to TRBD1. V gave up 6 bases and J gave up 2 bases; unmatched junction bases: 3. The CDR3 contains 13 residues. The germline V gene encodes CDR1 MDHEN and CDR2 SYDVKM. CDR3 nucleotides: TGTGCCAGCAGAAGACAGGGGACCTACGAGCAGTACTTC. Amino acids: CASRRQGTYEQYF.

This clone occurred a few times. The chain carries TRBV9 and TRBJ2-7; 10 nucleotides line up with TRBD2. The V segment lost 0 bases and the J segment 5 bases; nucleotides outside the gene matches: 5. Germline V lookup: CDR1 SGDLS, CDR2 YYNGEE. The CDR3 has 15 residues. For the CDR3, the DNA is TGTGCCAGCAGCGTAGTTCTAGCGGGAGTGCACGAGCAGTACTTC. Translation: CASSVVLAGVHEQYF.

The rearrangement joins TRBV30 to TRBJ2-1; the D is unclear. Per germline, CDR1 GTSNPN and CDR2 SVGIG (reference sequence). CDR3 length equals 11 residues. V dropped 8 bases and J dropped 4 bases, with 9 bases sitting between them. CDR3 residues: CATSGYNEQFF. CDR3 bases: TGTGCCACGTCAGGATACAATGAGCAGTTCTTC.

The rearrangement uses TRBV7-3 and TRBJ2-4; the D gene is possibly TRBD1 (6 bases). This CDR3 is built from 16 residues. Germline loops: CDR1 SGHTA, CDR2 FQGTGA. V lost 1 base and J lost 0, with 10 bases in between. The CDR3 region has the DNA TGTGCCAGCAGCTTAAGGACAGCCCTAGCCAAAAACATTCAGTACTTC. Protein product: CASSLRTALAKNIQYF.

This chain connects TRBV25-1 to TRBJ2-5; TRBD1 aligns across 9 bases. The CDR3 covers 14 residues. Germline values: CDR1 MGHDK, CDR2 SYGVNS. V was pared by 5 bases and J by 11 bases, with 12 bases of the junction left unmatched. CDR3 bases: TGTGCCAGCAGTCCGTGGACAGGGGATAGGGAGCAGTACTTC. Protein sequence: CASSPWTGDREQYF.

The chain carries TRBV28 and TRBJ1-1; no reliable D call. Germline V CDR1 and CDR2: MDHEN, SYDVKM. V lost 2 bases, J lost 10 bases, and 11 bases lay in between. This CDR3 is 12 amino acids long. CDR3 in amino acids: CASSLTSLGAFF. The CDR3 DNA is TGTGCCAGCAGTTTAACGTCCCTCGGAGCTTTCTTT.